The sequence of this T cell receptor beta chain was determined in a study of early T cells in non-severe SARS-CoV-2 infection. Points on this clonotype: Its antigen is not known.

V lost 5 bases and J 7 bases, leaving 11 bases between the germline ends. CDR1 and CDR2 from the germline V gene are SGHAT and FQDESV (reference sequence). CDR3 length: 13 amino acids. Tagging with unique molecular identifiers was applied to individual cDNA molecules. Each CDR3 protein is one row after TCRdb ran MiXCR on the 5' RACE reads. The table lists 35,000 to 45,000 distinct CDR3 sequences, about 12% of them singletons. Study-level findings and limits: Anti-spike CD8 responses were favored by VDJdb matching, which missed private and CD4 specificities.

The sequenced sample consisted of whole blood. The chain carries TRBV11-1 and TRBJ2-2; tentative D call: TRBD2 (6 bases). The sequence derives from an adult who was a healthcare worker with PCR-confirmed SARS-CoV-2 infection or an uninfected control (not recorded which). As DNA, the CDR3 is TGTGCCAGCAGCCTGACTAGTTTCGGGGAGCTGTTTTTT. Amino acids: CASSLTSFGELFF.